This entry concerns a single T cell receptor (beta chain). There are a few counts of this clonotype. Its antigen target is currently unknown. Base qualities are not at hand, and no much larger clone is one base apart. This sample was taken from a study of blood T cells in healthy people across ages (dated by TCRdb to about 2015). Regarding the research as a whole: In model experiments, template switching captured about one uniquely barcoded TCR beta cDNA molecule for every two T cells. The study measured age-related changes in TCR beta repertoire diversity using deep sequencing normalized with unique cDNA molecular identifiers. To avoid experimental bias, donors of different ages were distributed randomly across sequencing lanes. The donors were divided into four age groups: young (average around 17 years), middle-aged (almost 40), aged (approximately 62) and long-lived (roughly 88). The study analyzed two additional independent replicas of 1 million unique cDNA reads from the same blood draw for two donors, one aged 18 to 29 and one aged 80 or older. Broad study findings and their caveats: There was a strong correlation between observed TCR beta diversity and the percentage of naive T cells measured by flow cytometry. Because profiling used bulk unsorted PBMCs, naive and antigen-experienced compartments could not be compared conclusively. The long-lived group showed more naive CD4+ T cells, fewer expanded clones and increased TCR diversity than the aged group, suggesting age selection. Observed TCR beta diversity per million T cells fell roughly linearly with age, and a significant reduction was already apparent by age around 39. Total diversity estimates from one million sequenced T cells were considered lower bounds and underestimates. Because the CMV infection status of the donors was unknown, age-related changes in expanded clonotypes may potentially have been confounded.

The library was obtained by 5' RACE. These reads were obtained on an Illumina HiSeq 2500. The second PCR ran for about 6 to 11 cycles and used a J-beta primer mix along with a sample-barcoded 5' primer. Each TCR beta cDNA molecule received a unique molecular identifier from a template-switch 5' adaptor carrying 12 random nucleotides. Each sample yielded at least 3 million CDR3-containing paired-end reads. First-strand cDNA was synthesized from all RNA with the Mint cDNA synthesis kit, primed by a TRBC-specific oligonucleotide. All cDNA was treated with uracil-DNA glycosylase and then went through a first 18-cycle PCR with the universal primers M1SS and BC2_uni_R. The study's own analysis went as follows. For normalization, 1 million high-quality reads were randomly selected from each sample, with every read carrying a distinct molecular identifier. Reads with shared molecular identifiers were discarded instead of being binned into consensus sequences. MiTCR, with a Q25 quality threshold and the strictest error-elimination algorithm, was used for CDR3 identification, clonotype clustering and error correction. A nonparametric unseen species model using Euler transformation provided a lower-bound estimate of total TCR beta diversity. Clones were called with MiXCR by TCRdb after fastp trimmed the public reads at Q25, and only in-frame beta chains were retained. Under each unique CDR3 protein, matching rows form one entry showing the most common genes and DNA. TCRdb's processing, not the authors', yielded these V and J calls. In this sample the table shows hundreds of thousands of distinct CDR3 sequences, roughly 40% of which occur a single time. Over 10% of the sample is in the top ten clones.

Relative to germline, V is missing 1 base and J is missing 2 bases, with 11 bases of the junction outside any gene match. From cysteine to phenylalanine, the CDR3 is 18 amino acids long. Only the CDR3 part of the read is kept: 54 bases, read in frame from the first base. CDR1 and CDR2 were assigned from the germline V gene as SGHTA and FQGNSA. The 39 donors, aged roughly 6 to 90 years, were systemically healthy Caucasian individuals from Russia. Each donor gave ten milliliters of peripheral blood, collected into EDTA-treated Vacutainer tubes. Ficoll-Paque density-gradient centrifugation was used to isolate PBMCs, with at least 7 million per sample. Trizol reagent was used to extract total RNA from the PBMCs, yielding at least 5 micrograms per sample. The percentages of naive CD45RAhigh/CD27high T cells were determined by flow cytometry on a PBMC aliquot from every donor.

The clonotype was recovered from a man aged 18 to 30 in good health. The sample consisted of blood. The sequence is built from TRBV7-2 and TRBJ1-2; 9 nucleotides in the junction match TRBD1. The DNA sequence is TGTGCCAGCAGCTTAGGCCCTGGACAGGGGCTCTCCAACTATGGCTACACCTTC. Translated, it gives CASSLGPGQGLSNYGYTF. Here the CDR3 is joined to the reference TRBV7-2 and TRBJ1-2 genes, and the full variable domain is: GAGVSQSPSNKVTEKGKDVELRCDPISGHTALYWYRQSLGQGLEFLIYFQGNSAPDKSGLPSDRFSAERTGGSVSTLTIQRTQQEDSAVYLCASSLGPGQGLSNYGYTFGSGTRLTVV.